A single sample gave rise to the 9 T cell receptor beta chains below, sequenced in a study of shared T cell receptors in the human thymus. Using immunoSEQ multiplex PCR, the repertoire was profiled, and TCRdb retains in-frame clones only, with some absent. The table includes hundreds of thousands of clones, over 75% detected once. These data also featured in a second study, about human thymus T cells.

Sequencing was performed on thymocytes. The source of these receptors is a boy less than two years old with a congenital heart defect.

The rearrangement joins TRBV10-3 to TRBJ2-7; no reliable D call. Germline CDR1 reads ENHRY; CDR2 reads SYGVKD. Between the trimmed V and J ends, which lost 5 bases and 0 bases, there was a span of 23 bases. The CDR3 extends over 18 amino acids. CDR3: CAISPTDLHRVLSYEQYF. CDR3 DNA: TGTGCCATCAGTCCAACTGACCTTCACCGGGTCCTCTCCTACGAGCAGTACTTC.

The chain links TRBV4-3 to TRBJ2-7, with 14 bases matching TRBD2. The CDR3 totals 16 residues. V gave up 1 base and J gave up 5 bases; unmatched junction bases: 4. From germline, CDR1 is LGHNA and CDR2 YSLEER. Here the CDR3 DNA reads TGCGCCAGCAGCCAAGGAACGGGACTAGCGGGAGACGAGCAGTACTTC. Translation gives CASSQGTGLAGDEQYF.

V usage is TRBV9 and J usage is TRBJ2-2, with TRBD1 as a possible D gene (6 bases). V was trimmed by 1 base and J by 3 bases, leaving 7 bases between them. Per germline, CDR1 SGDLS and CDR2 YYNGEE. The CDR3 totals 14 residues. The CDR3 is CASSVWTDTGELFF. The DNA for the CDR3 is TGTGCCAGCAGCGTATGGACAGACACCGGGGAGCTGTTTTTT.

The CDR3 DNA reads as TGTGCCAGCAGTACGGACAGGGGAGGGGACGAGCAGTACTTC. Encoded protein: CASSTDRGGDEQYF. V and J are TRBV5-6 and TRBJ2-7; 9 bases map to TRBD1. Germline V gene lookup returns CDR1 SGHDT and CDR2 YYEEEE. Unmatched junction bases numbered 8, after V lost 5 bases and J lost 5 bases. This CDR3 is 14 amino acids long.

The chain is built from TRBV27 and TRBJ2-7, with 10 bases identical to TRBD1. CDR3 length: 14 residues. The V segment lost 5 bases and the J segment 3 bases; nucleotides outside the gene matches: 4. The germline V gene encodes CDR1 MNHEY and CDR2 SMNVEV (reference sequence). The DNA of the CDR3 is TGTGCCAGCAGTCCGACAGGGGGCGGCTACGAGCAGTACTTC. Translating gives CASSPTGGGYEQYF.

CDR3: CASSLREDQPQHF. CDR3 bases: TGTGCCAGCAGTTTAAGGGAGGATCAGCCCCAGCATTTT. V and J are TRBV6-1 and TRBJ1-5, with D uncertain. This CDR3 comprises 13 residues. Trimming pared 5 bases from V and 5 bases from J, leaving 10 bases between. Germline CDR1 and CDR2: MNHNS and SASEGT.

V is TRBV19 and J is TRBJ2-7, with 8 nucleotides matching TRBD2. The CDR3 sequence is 13 residues long. The germline CDR1 and CDR2 sequences are LNHDA and SQIVND (reference sequence). Trimming took 5 bases from V and 5 from J; bases not matched to a gene: 5. DNA for the CDR3: TGTGCCAGTAGTTCAGCGGGAGTAGACGAGCAGTACTTC. Amino acids: CASSSAGVDEQYF.

This chain links TRBV4-2 with TRBJ2-1; D perhaps matches TRBD2 (6 bases). The germline V gene encodes CDR1 LGHNA and CDR2 YNFKEQ. Trimming took off 2 bases at V and 10 bases at J, with 6 bases between the two ends. CDR3 length: 11 residues. CDR3 in amino acids: CASSQREEQFF. The CDR3 coding sequence is TGTGCCAGCAGCCAACGGGAGGAGCAGTTCTTC.

This clone was detected only a few times. V and J are TRBV14 and TRBJ2-1, with D tentatively TRBD2 (5 bases). V lost 3 bases to trimming and J lost 3 bases, with 9 bases between them. This CDR3 contains 14 residues. CDR1 and CDR2 from the germline V gene are SGHDN and FVKESK. The CDR3 protein is CASSQGEIYNEQFF. For the CDR3, the DNA is TGTGCCAGCAGCCAGGGAGAAATCTACAATGAGCAGTTCTTC. The variable domain in full, completed from reference TRBV14 and TRBJ2-1, reads EAGVTQFPSHSVIEKGQTVTLRCDPISGHDNLYWYRRVMGKEIKFLLHFVKESKQDESGMPNNRFLAERTGGTYSTLKVQPAELEDSGVYFCASSQGEIYNEQFFGPGTRLTVL.